The 30 T cell receptor beta chains below all came from one sample that was sequenced in a study of blood T cell repertoires in COVID-19. Sequenced by immunoSEQ multiplex PCR; TCRdb stores in-frame clones only, minus some. The data contain 55,000 to 80,000 clones, roughly 83% of them singletons. Sequences were obtained from peripheral blood. Receptors originate from a man in his 70s with acute or convalescent COVID-19.

The chain carries TRBV12-3 or TRBV12-4 and TRBJ2-2; 7 nucleotides line up with TRBD2. CDR3 size: 13 residues. V gave up 5 bases and J gave up 7 bases; unmatched junction bases: 4. Here the CDR3 reads CASSETSLGELFF. CDR3 nucleotide sequence: TGTGCCAGCAGTGAGACTAGCCTCGGGGAGCTGTTTTTT.

The chain carries TRBV19 and TRBJ2-1; D remains ambiguous. This CDR3 is built from 14 residues. The V end was cut by 3 bases, the J end by 0 bases, with 6 bases between. CDR1 is LNHDA and CDR2 is SQIVND in the germline V gene (reference sequence). The CDR3 bases are TGTGCCAGTAGTATTCATGTCTCCTACAATGAGCAGTTCTTC. Amino acids: CASSIHVSYNEQFF.

The rearrangement links TRBV5-1 to TRBJ1-2; 7 bases are shared with TRBD1. V trimming: 4 bases; J trimming: 8 bases; junction bases outside the gene matches: 14. The CDR3 is 15 amino acids. The germline V gene encodes CDR1 SGHRS and CDR2 YFSETQ. CDR3 DNA sequence: TGCGCCAGCAGCCCTACGTTCACCGGGACAGAAGGCTACACCTTC. Protein product: CASSPTFTGTEGYTF.

This chain uses TRBV15 with TRBJ2-1; tentative D call: TRBD1 (6 bases). V shed 5 bases and J shed 1 base, with 12 bases lying between them. The V gene's germline CDR1 is LNHNV and CDR2 YYDKDF (reference sequence). CDR3 length: 15 amino acids. This chain's CDR3 is CATSVDRRSYNEQFF. CDR3 DNA sequence: TGTGCCACCAGCGTCGACAGGAGATCCTACAATGAGCAGTTCTTC.

This clone was picked up a small number of times. This sequence joins TRBV27 and TRBJ1-2; weak D call: TRBD1 (5 bases). This CDR3 region has 13 residues. Germline CDR1 reads MNHEY; CDR2 reads SMNVEV (reference sequence). Trimming shortened V by 4 bases and J by 4 bases, and 10 bases separated the two germline ends. The CDR3 DNA sequence: TGTGCCAGCAGTTCTAAAGGGGCCTATGGCTACACCTTC. Amino acids: CASSSKGAYGYTF.

This chain uses TRBV10-2 with TRBJ1-2; maybe TRBD1 (5 bases). In germline, CDR1 is WSHSY, CDR2 SAAADI. The CDR3 sequence is 16 residues long. Between the trimmed V and J ends, which lost 2 bases and 6 bases, there was a span of 19 bases. CDR3 bases: TGCGCCAGCAGTGAGGTTATAGGGCTTTTCAGGGATGGCTACACCTTC. Translating it yields CASSEVIGLFRDGYTF.

The chain joins TRBV6-6 to TRBJ1-5, with D tentatively TRBD1 (5 bases). Trimming removed 2 bases from V and 4 bases from J, with 15 bases in between. Per germline, CDR1 MNHNY and CDR2 SVGAGI (reference sequence). The CDR3 sequence is 16 residues long. DNA of the CDR3: TGTGCCAGCAGTTACGTGTCATTCGGGGGTAATCAGCCCCAGCATTTT. Translated, it gives CASSYVSFGGNQPQHF.

The chain combines TRBV6-1 with TRBJ1-1; 8 bases fit TRBD1. This CDR3 region has 15 residues. Trimming removed 0 bases from V and 10 bases from J; junction bases left unmatched: 10. Germline loops: CDR1 MNHNS, CDR2 SASEGT. This CDR3 reads CASSEAGGAGGRAFF. Written as DNA, the CDR3 is TGTGCCAGCAGTGAAGCGGGGGGGGCAGGGGGCCGAGCTTTCTTT.

The gene calls are TRBV6-5 and TRBJ2-4, with unresolved D. V gave up 10 bases and J gave up 0 bases, with 10 bases separating them. CDR3 length: 13 amino acids. CDR1 is MNHEY, CDR2 SVGAGI, per germline. The CDR3 DNA is TGTGCCACCGCGGAGCTAGCCAAAAACATTCAGTACTTC. It codes for CATAELAKNIQYF.

The V call is TRBV24-1, the J call TRBJ2-2, with D tentatively TRBD1 (6 bases). Per germline, CDR1 KGHDR and CDR2 SFDVKD. Trimming left V 10 bases short and J 4 bases short, with 15 bases between. The CDR3 length is 14 residues. The CDR3 sequence is CATATGTTTGELFF. The CDR3 nucleotides read TGTGCCACTGCGACAGGTACGACCACCGGGGAGCTGTTTTTT.

The V and J genes are TRBV6-5 and TRBJ2-5; D remains ambiguous. Trimming shortened V by 2 bases and J by 1 base, and 5 bases separated the two germline ends. The CDR3 is 13 residues long. Germline loops: CDR1 MNHEY, CDR2 SVGAGI. The CDR3 protein is CASSYRIQETQYF. The CDR3 nucleotides read TGTGCCAGCAGTTACCGTATCCAAGAGACCCAGTACTTC.

This sequence joins TRBV4-3 and TRBJ1-1; unclear D gene. V was clipped by 3 bases and J by 3 bases, with 8 bases between them. The CDR3 length is 13 residues. From germline, CDR1 is LGHNA and CDR2 YSLEER. The CDR3 spells CASSHDGDTEAFF. The CDR3 DNA reads as TGCGCCAGCAGCCATGACGGAGACACTGAAGCTTTCTTT.

This clone was seen a handful of times. The chain couples TRBV7-9 to TRBJ2-5; 7 positions agree with TRBD2. The germline CDR1 and CDR2 sequences are SEHNR and FQNEAQ (reference sequence). The ends lost 5 bases at V and 3 bases at J; junction bases unmatched: 15. This CDR3 comprises 17 residues. As DNA, the CDR3 is TGTGCCAGCAGCCGCTCTAGCGGTTCATCTTCGAAAGAGACCCAGTACTTC. It codes for CASSRSSGSSSKETQYF. Together with reference TRBV7-9 and TRBJ2-5, the CDR3 gives the full variable domain: DTGVSQNPRHKITKRGQNVTFRCDPISEHNRLYWYRQTLGQGPEFLTYFQNEAQLEKSRLLSDRFSAERPKGSFSTLEIQRTEQGDSAMYLCASSRSSGSSSKETQYFGPGTRLLVL.

V and J are TRBV15 and TRBJ2-7; possibly TRBD1 for D (5 bases). The CDR3 is 14 residues long. The germline V gene encodes CDR1 LNHNV and CDR2 YYDKDF (reference sequence). V lost 0 bases to trimming and J lost 5 bases, with 11 bases between them. CDR3 coding DNA: TGTGCCACCAGCAGAGACAGGGCTTCGAACGAGCAGTACTTC. It yields the protein CATSRDRASNEQYF.

This clone occurred once. The V call is TRBV6-2 or TRBV6-3, the J call TRBJ2-5, with D perhaps TRBD1 (6 bases). This CDR3 has 17 amino acids. The V gene's germline CDR1 is MNHEY and CDR2 SVGEGT. V lost 2 bases to trimming and J lost 0 bases, with 16 bases between them. In DNA form, the CDR3 reads TGTGCCAGCAGTTACCTCTCAGGACAGTCGTACCAAGAGACCCAGTACTTC. Protein product: CASSYLSGQSYQETQYF.

The chain joins TRBV28 to TRBJ2-4; 9 nucleotides line up with TRBD1. V lost 6 bases and J lost 4; bases outside the gene matches: 7. The CDR3 length is 15 residues. CDR1 is MDHEN, CDR2 SYDVKM, per germline. The CDR3 coding sequence is TGTGCCAGCAGCCTCGGGACAGGGCCAAAAAACATTCAGTACTTC. This codes for CASSLGTGPKNIQYF.

The CDR3 region has the DNA TGTGCCAGCAGTTACGGGGGGGGCGGTGGTGGCTACACCTTC. As protein: CASSYGGGGGGYTF. The chain has TRBV6-5 and TRBJ1-2; the D gene is possibly TRBD1 (6 bases). CDR3 length: 14 residues. Trimming removed 2 bases at V and 7 bases at J, with 14 bases between. Germline loops: CDR1 MNHEY, CDR2 SVGAGI.

The V and J genes are TRBV5-1 and TRBJ2-7; 8 positions match TRBD1. CDR1 SGHRS and CDR2 YFSETQ come from the germline V gene. The trim removed 5 bases at V and 2 bases at J, leaving 3 bases unmatched. This CDR3 region has 13 residues. The CDR3 is CASRRTGTYEQYF. The CDR3 nucleotides read TGCGCCAGCAGGCGGACAGGGACCTACGAGCAGTACTTC.

The chain has TRBV7-2 and TRBJ1-1; TRBD1 matches 8 bases. The V segment lost 5 bases and the J segment 4 bases; nucleotides outside the gene matches: 6. This CDR3 has 14 amino acids. Per the germline V gene, CDR1 is SGHTA and CDR2 is FQGNSA. The CDR3 loop is CASSDRGGITEAFF. The CDR3 DNA sequence: TGTGCCAGCAGCGACAGGGGCGGGATCACTGAAGCTTTCTTT. Together with reference TRBV7-2 and TRBJ1-1, the CDR3 gives the full variable domain: GAGVSQSPSNKVTEKGKDVELRCDPISGHTALYWYRQSLGQGLEFLIYFQGNSAPDKSGLPSDRFSAERTGGSVSTLTIQRTQQEDSAVYLCASSDRGGITEAFFGQGTRLTVV.

This chain joins TRBV27 and TRBJ2-1, with D possibly matching TRBD2 (6 bases). This CDR3 spans 15 amino acids. V dropped 11 bases and J dropped 6 bases, with 23 bases sitting between them. Germline V gene lookup returns CDR1 MNHEY and CDR2 SMNVEV (reference sequence). CDR3 region: CAAKRAGSPSNEQFF. Written as DNA, the CDR3 is TGTGCCGCAAAGAGGGCGGGATCACCATCCAATGAGCAGTTCTTC.

This clone was picked up one time. The V and J genes are TRBV6-5 and TRBJ1-1; no clear D. V lost 5 bases and J lost 1, with 11 bases in between. This CDR3 has 14 amino acids. Germline loops: CDR1 MNHEY, CDR2 SVGAGI. Here the CDR3 DNA reads TGTGCCAGCAGTCCGGGGAGGGAGAACACTGAAGCTTTCTTT. It specifies CASSPGRENTEAFF.

On this clone: Different DNA sequences within this sample yield the same CDR3. The rearrangement uses TRBV19 and TRBJ1-2; D is possibly TRBD1 (5 bases). This CDR3 region has 13 residues. The V gene lost 2 bases and the J gene lost 8 bases, with 12 bases spanning the gap. Germline V gene data show CDR1 as LNHDA and CDR2 as SQIVND (reference sequence). This CDR3 reads CASSILAGFGYTF. CDR3 nucleotides: TGTGCCAGTAGTATATTGGCAGGGTTCGGCTACACCTTC.

The rearrangement uses TRBV3-1 (or the pseudogene TRBV3-2) and TRBJ2-5, with TRBD1 identical over 8 bases. CDR3 length: 14 residues. Germline CDR1 and CDR2: LGHDT and YNNKEL (reference sequence). The V segment lost 4 bases and the J segment 1 base; nucleotides outside the gene matches: 2. The CDR3 loop reads CASSPQGVQETQYF. The DNA of the CDR3 is TGTGCCAGCAGCCCACAGGGGGTCCAAGAGACCCAGTACTTC.

The CDR3, as DNA: TGTGCCAGCAGCCAAGAGTTGACAGGAGCGGGAGGAAGCACAGATACGCAGTATTTT. Translating gives CASSQELTGAGGSTDTQYF. The rearrangement joins TRBV3-1 (or the pseudogene TRBV3-2) to TRBJ2-3; TRBD2 matches 9 bases. Per germline, CDR1 LGHDT and CDR2 YNNKEL (reference sequence). V lost 0 bases to trimming and J lost 0 bases; unmatched junction nucleotides: 10. The CDR3 consists of 19 residues.

The rearrangement links TRBV28 to TRBJ1-5; the match to TRBD1 covers 7 bases. CDR1 is MDHEN, CDR2 SYDVKM, per germline. The CDR3 is 12 residues long. The J segment lost 6 bases and the V segment lost 8 bases, leaving 4 bases of the junction unmatched. The CDR3 loop is CASLQGTQPQHF. DNA of the CDR3: TGTGCCAGCCTACAGGGGACTCAGCCCCAGCATTTT. Filled out from reference TRBV28 and TRBJ1-5, the complete variable domain reads DVKVTQSSRYLVKRTGEKVFLECVQDMDHENMFWYRQDPGLGLRLIYFSYDVKMKEKGDIPEGYSVSREKKERFSLILESASTNQTSMYLCASLQGTQPQHFGDGTRLSIL.

The chain recombines TRBV7-2 with TRBJ1-2, with D perhaps matching TRBD1 (6 bases). Trimming took 5 bases from V and 8 from J, leaving 18 bases between them. The CDR3 consists of 14 residues. Germline V gene sequence: CDR1 SGHTA, CDR2 FQGNSA. The CDR3 sequence: CASSQGPGVRGYTF. Here the CDR3 DNA reads TGTGCCAGCAGCCAGGGGCCCGGGGTGCGCGGCTACACCTTC.

This chain's CDR3 is CASSLVTGSSGNTIYF. The CDR3 DNA follows: TGTGCCAGCAGCCTAGTCACAGGGAGCTCTGGAAACACCATATATTTT. The rearrangement links TRBV3-1 (or the pseudogene TRBV3-2) to TRBJ1-3; D is perhaps TRBD1 (6 bases). Trimming took off 4 bases at V and 0 bases at J, with 13 bases between the two ends. The CDR3 has 16 residues. Germline CDR1 is LGHDT and CDR2 is YNNKEL (reference sequence).

The sample holds a few counts of this clone. This chain uses TRBV4-2 with TRBJ2-2; D may be TRBD2 (5 bases). The CDR3 sequence is 16 residues long. V was shortened by 7 bases and J by 2 bases, with 17 bases between the two germline ends. Germline CDR1 and CDR2: LGHNA and YNFKEQ. In nucleotides, the CDR3 is TGTGCCAGCACTCCATGGAGCGGAACTAACACCGGGGAGCTGTTTTTT. Its protein product is CASTPWSGTNTGELFF.

CDR3 coding DNA: TGCGCCAGCAGCGACAGGGTGGAAGGAGGCAATGAGCAGTTCTTC. Protein sequence: CASSDRVEGGNEQFF. V gene TRBV5-1 combines with J gene TRBJ2-1; 7 bases align to TRBD1. Germline loops: CDR1 SGHRS, CDR2 YFSETQ. Unmatched junction bases numbered 10, after V lost 4 bases and J lost 6 bases. CDR3 size: 15 residues.

The chain employs TRBV30 and TRBJ2-1; 10 positions match TRBD1. In germline, CDR1 is GTSNPN, CDR2 SVGIG (reference sequence). The CDR3 consists of 16 residues. Losses at the gene ends were 0 bases for V and 8 bases for J; bases not matched to a gene: 10. In nucleotides, the CDR3 is TGTGCCTGGAGTGTAACCGGGACAGGGGCGCTCGATGAGCAGTTCTTC. Its protein is CAWSVTGTGALDEQFF.